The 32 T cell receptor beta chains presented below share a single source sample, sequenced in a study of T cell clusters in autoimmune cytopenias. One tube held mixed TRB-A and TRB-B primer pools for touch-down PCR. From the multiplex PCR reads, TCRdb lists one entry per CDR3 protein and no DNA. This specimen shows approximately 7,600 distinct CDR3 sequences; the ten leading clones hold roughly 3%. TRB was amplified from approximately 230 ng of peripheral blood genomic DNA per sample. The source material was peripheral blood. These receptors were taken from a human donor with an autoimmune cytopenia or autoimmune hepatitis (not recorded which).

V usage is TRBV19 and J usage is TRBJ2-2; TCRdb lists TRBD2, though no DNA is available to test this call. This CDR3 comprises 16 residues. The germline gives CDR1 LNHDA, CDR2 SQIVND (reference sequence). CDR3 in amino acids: CASSLPGLAATGELFF.

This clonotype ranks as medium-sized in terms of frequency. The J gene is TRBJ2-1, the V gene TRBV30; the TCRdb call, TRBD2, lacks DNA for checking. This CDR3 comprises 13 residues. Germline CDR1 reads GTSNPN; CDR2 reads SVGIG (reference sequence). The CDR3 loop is CAWVGRVYNEQFF.

CDR3 region: CASSLNSQGTQYF. The rearrangement links TRBV5-4 to TRBJ2-5. Germline V gene lookup returns CDR1 SGHNT and CDR2 YYREEE (reference sequence). This CDR3 has 13 amino acids.

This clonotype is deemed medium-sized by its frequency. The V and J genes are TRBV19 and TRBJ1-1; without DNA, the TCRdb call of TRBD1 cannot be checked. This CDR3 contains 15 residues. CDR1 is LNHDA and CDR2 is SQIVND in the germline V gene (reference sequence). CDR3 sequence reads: CASSSPGTGNTEAFF. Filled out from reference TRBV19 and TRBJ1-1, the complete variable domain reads DGGITQSPKYLFRKEGQNVTLSCEQNLNHDAMYWYRQDPGQGLRLIYYSQIVNDFQKGDIAEGYSVSREKKESFPLTVTSAQKNPTAFYLCASSSPGTGNTEAFFGQGTRLTVV.

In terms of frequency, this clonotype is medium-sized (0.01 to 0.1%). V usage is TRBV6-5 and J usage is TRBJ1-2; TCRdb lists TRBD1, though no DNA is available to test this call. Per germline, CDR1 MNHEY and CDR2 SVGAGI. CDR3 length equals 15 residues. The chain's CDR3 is CASSPTGGLNYGYTF.

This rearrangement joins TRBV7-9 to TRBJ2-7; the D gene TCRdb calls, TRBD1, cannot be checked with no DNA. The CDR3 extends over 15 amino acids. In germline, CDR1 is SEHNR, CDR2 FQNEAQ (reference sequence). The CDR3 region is CASSLSGGGKYEQYF.

CDR3 amino acids: CATSQTGEPSYEQYF. The V gene is TRBV24-1, the J gene TRBJ2-7. Per germline, CDR1 KGHDR and CDR2 SFDVKD. The CDR3 contains 15 residues.

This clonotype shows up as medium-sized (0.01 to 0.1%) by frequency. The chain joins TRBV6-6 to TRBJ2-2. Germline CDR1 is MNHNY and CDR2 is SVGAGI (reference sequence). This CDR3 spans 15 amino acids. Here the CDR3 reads CASSLETPNTGELFF.

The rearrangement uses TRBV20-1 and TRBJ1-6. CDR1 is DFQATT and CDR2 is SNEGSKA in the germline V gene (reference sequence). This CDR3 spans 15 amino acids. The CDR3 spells CSARLRTHKESPLHF.

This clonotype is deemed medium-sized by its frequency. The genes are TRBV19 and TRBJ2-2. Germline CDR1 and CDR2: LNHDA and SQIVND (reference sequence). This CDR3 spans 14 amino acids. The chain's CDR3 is CASRNRGNTGELFF.

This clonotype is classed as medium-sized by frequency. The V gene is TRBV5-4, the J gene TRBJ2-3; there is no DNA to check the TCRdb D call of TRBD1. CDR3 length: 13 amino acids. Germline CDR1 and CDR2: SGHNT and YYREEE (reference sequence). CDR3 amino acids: CASSLAGQGTQYF.

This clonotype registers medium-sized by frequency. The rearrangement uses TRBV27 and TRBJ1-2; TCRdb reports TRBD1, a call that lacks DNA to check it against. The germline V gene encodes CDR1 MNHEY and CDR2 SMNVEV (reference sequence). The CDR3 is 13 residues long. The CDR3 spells CASSSRQGQGYTF.

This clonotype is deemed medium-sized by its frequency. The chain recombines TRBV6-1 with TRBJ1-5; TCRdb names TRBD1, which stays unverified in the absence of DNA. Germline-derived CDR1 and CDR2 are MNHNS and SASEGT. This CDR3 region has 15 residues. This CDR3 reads CASSEAPLSNQPQHF.

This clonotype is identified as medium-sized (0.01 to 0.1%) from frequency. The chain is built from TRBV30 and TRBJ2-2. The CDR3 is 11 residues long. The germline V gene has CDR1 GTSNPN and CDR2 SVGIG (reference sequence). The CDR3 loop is CAWSHFGELFF.

The CDR3 protein is CASSFSRAGEQYF. The V gene is TRBV12-3 or TRBV12-4, the J gene TRBJ2-7; absent DNA, TCRdb's TRBD1 call cannot be checked. The CDR3 extends over 13 amino acids.

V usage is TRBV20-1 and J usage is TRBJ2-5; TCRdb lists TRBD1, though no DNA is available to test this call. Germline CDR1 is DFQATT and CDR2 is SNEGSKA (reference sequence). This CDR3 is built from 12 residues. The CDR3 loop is CSGGQGQETQYF.

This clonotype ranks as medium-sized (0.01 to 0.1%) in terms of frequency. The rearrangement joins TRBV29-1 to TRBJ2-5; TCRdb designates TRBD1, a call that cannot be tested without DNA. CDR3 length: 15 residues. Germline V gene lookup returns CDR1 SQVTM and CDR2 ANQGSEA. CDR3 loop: CSVGATGGEGETQYF.

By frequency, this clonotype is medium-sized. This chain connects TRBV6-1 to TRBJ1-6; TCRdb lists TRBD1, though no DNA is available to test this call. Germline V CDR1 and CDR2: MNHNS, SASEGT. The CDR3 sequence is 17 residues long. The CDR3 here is CASSDPGTGAFNSPLHF.

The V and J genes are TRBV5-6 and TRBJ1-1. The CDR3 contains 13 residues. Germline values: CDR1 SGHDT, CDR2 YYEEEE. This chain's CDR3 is CASSSLSGYQAFF.

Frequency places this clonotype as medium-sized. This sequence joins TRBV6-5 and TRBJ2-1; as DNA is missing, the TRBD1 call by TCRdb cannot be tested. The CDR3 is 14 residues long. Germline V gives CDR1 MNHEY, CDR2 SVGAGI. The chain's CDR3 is CASNRPGTGAEQFF.

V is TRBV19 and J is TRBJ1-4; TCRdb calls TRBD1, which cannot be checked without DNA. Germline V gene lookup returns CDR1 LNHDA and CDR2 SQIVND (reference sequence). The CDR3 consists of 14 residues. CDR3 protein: CASSASRGDEKLFF. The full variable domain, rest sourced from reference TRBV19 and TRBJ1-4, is DGGITQSPKYLFRKEGQNVTLSCEQNLNHDAMYWYRQDPGQGLRLIYYSQIVNDFQKGDIAEGYSVSREKKESFPLTVTSAQKNPTAFYLCASSASRGDEKLFFGSGTQLSVL.

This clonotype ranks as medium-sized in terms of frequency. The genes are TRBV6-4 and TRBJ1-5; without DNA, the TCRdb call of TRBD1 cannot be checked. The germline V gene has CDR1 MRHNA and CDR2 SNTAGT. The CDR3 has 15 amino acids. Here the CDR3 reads CASSDYGGGNQPQHF.

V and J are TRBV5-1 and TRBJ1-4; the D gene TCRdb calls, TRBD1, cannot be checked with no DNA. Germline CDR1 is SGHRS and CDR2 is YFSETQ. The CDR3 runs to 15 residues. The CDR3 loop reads CASSLFGTRNEKLFF.

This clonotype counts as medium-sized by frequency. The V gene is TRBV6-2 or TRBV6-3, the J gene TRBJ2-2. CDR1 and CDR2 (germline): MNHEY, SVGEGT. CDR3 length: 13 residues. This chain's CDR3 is CASRFSGTGELFF.

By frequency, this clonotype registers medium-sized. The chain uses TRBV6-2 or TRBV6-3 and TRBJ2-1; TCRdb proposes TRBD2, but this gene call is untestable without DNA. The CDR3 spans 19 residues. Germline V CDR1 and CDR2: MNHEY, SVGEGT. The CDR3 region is CASSYLVSSGDSSYNEQFF.

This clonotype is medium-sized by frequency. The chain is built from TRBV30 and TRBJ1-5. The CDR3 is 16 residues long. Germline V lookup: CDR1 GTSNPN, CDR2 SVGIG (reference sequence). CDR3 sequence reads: CAWSVPITGANQPQHF.

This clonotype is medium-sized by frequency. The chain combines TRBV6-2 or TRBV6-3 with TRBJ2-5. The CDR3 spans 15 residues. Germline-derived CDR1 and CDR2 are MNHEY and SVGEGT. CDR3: CASSWSTTLQETQYF.

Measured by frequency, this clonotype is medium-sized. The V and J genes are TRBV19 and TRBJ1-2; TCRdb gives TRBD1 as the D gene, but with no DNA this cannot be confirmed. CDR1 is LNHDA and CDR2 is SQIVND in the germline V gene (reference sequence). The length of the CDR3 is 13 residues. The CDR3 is CASTDRRMRGYTF.

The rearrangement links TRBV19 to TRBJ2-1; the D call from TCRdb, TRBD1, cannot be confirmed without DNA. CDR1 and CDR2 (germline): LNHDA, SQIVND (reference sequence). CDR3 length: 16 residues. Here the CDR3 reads CASSPFTGQYYNEQFF. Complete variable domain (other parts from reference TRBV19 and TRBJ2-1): DGGITQSPKYLFRKEGQNVTLSCEQNLNHDAMYWYRQDPGQGLRLIYYSQIVNDFQKGDIAEGYSVSREKKESFPLTVTSAQKNPTAFYLCASSPFTGQYYNEQFFGPGTRLTVL.

The CDR3 region is CASSVVLGGELFF. V and J are TRBV9 and TRBJ2-2. The germline gives CDR1 SGDLS, CDR2 YYNGEE. This CDR3 is 13 amino acids long.

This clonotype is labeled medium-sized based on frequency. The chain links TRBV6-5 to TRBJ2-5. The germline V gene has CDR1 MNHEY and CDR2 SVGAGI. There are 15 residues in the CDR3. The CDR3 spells CASSYGQAVQETQYF.

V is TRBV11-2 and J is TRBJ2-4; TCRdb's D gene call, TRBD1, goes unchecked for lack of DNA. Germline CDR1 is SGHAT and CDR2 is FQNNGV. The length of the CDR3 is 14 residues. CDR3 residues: CASSSYRVGNIQYF.